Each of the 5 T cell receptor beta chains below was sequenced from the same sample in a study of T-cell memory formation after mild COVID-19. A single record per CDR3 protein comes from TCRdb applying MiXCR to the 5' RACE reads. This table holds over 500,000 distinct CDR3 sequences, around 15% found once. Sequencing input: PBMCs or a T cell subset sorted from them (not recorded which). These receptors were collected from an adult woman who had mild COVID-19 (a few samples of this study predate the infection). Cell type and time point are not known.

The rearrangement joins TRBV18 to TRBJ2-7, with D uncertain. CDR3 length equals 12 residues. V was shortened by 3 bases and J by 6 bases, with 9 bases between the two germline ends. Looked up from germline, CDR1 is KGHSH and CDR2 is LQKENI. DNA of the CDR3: TGTGCCAGCTCACCGACGGTAGGCGAGCAGTACTTC. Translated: CASSPTVGEQYF.

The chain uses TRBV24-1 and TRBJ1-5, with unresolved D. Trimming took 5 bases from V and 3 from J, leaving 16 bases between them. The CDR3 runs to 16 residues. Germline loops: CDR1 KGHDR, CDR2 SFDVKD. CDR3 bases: TGTGCCACCAGTGCCGCGGGGTCAGGCTTCAATCAGCCCCAGCATTTT. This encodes CATSAAGSGFNQPQHF.

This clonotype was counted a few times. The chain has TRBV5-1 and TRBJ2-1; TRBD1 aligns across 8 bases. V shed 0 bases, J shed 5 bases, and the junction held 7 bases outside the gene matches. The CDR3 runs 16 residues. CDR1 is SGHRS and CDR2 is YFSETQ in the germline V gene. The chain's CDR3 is CASSLAPGQGNNEQFF. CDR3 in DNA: TGCGCCAGCAGCTTGGCCCCTGGACAGGGTAACAATGAGCAGTTCTTC.

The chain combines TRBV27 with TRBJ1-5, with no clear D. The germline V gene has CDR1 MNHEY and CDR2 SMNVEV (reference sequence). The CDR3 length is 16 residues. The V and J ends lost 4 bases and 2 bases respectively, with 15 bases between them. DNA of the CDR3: TGTGCCAGCAGTTCAAGATTAGGGTCTGGCAATCAGCCCCAGCATTTT. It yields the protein CASSSRLGSGNQPQHF.

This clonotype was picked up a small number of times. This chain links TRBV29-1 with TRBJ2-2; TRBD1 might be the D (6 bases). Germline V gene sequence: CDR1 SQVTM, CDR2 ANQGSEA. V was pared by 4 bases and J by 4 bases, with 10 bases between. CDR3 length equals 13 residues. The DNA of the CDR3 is TGCAGCGTTGGGACAGCCCCCACCGGGGAGCTGTTTTTT. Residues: CSVGTAPTGELFF.